The entry below gives a single T cell receptor (beta chain) sequence along with its context. Its antigen is not identified. TCRdb re-called the reads with MiXCR, one entry per CDR3 protein. Seen here are about 120,000 distinct CDR3 sequences, 30% to 35% observed once, and the top ten hold around two fifths. The data were taken from a study of T cell repertoires in cytomegalovirus infection. Across the study: Recently described HLA-C-restricted plus well-studied HLA-B-restricted CMV epitopes were used. Public signatures in TCR beta pointed to CMV infection and matching HLA type. Study findings and constraints: CMV-specific TCR beta clonotypes restricted by HLA-C dominated the ex vivo response. Using cumulative public TCR beta family frequency, the authors identified those who carried CMV together with the relevant HLA.

From germline, CDR1 is SGDLS and CDR2 YYNGEE. The length of the CDR3 is 15 residues. V was shortened by 2 bases and J by 5 bases, with 17 bases between the two germline ends. The source of this sequence is a human donor in good health (CMV status not recorded). Some clones in this sample may be carry-over from other donors' samples. The V call is TRBV9, the J call TRBJ2-7; possible D gene TRBD2, 5 bases. This specimen consisted of CD8+ T cells from cultured PBMCs, obtained from culture after CMV antigen stimulation. The CDR3 protein is CASSVQPGPRDEQYF. Written as DNA, the CDR3 is TGTGCCAGCAGCGTTCAACCGGGCCCGAGGGACGAGCAGTACTTC.